Listed below are T cell receptor beta chains from one sample, sequenced in a study of blood T cell repertoires in COVID-19. Clones were sequenced by immunoSEQ multiplex PCR, and TCRdb holds only the in-frame ones, with some missing. The table records some 91,000 clones, over 80% of them present only once. Sequences were obtained from peripheral blood. Source of these receptors: a human donor in a cohort sampled during active COVID-19. Both conserved end residues are part of each CDR3. The order of the fields is clone size, CDR3 length, V gene, J gene, D gene, CDR3 protein, CDR3 DNA. A D gene is named only where the DNA matches it firmly. Clone sizes are given selectively: once, few, many, or a class where the clone is expanded.

NA	13	TRBV6-5	TRBJ1-4	TRBD1	CASSYSSQGELFF	TGTGCCAGCAGTTACTCTTCGCAGGGGGAACTGTTTTTT
NA	15	TRBV5-1	TRBJ2-5	TRBD2	CASSNGLGGGETQYF	TGCGCCAGCAGCAATGGACTAGGAGGTGGAGAGACCCAGTACTTC
NA	13	TRBV7-3	TRBJ2-7	TRBD2	CASSFAGVDEQYF	TGTGCCAGCAGCTTCGCGGGAGTAGACGAGCAGTACTTC
many	13	TRBV6-6	TRBJ2-7	TRBD2	CAVLPGGLAEQYF	TGTGCCGTCCTCCCGGGAGGGCTTGCCGAGCAGTACTTC
NA	15	TRBV12-1	TRBJ1-1	NA	CASSFGDRGSTEAFF	TGTGCCAGCAGCTTTGGGGACAGGGGAAGCACTGAAGCTTTCTTT
NA	15	TRBV5-1	TRBJ1-2	TRBD1	CASSLGPGQAYGYTF	TGCGCCAGCAGCTTGGGTCCGGGACAGGCCTATGGCTACACCTTC
NA	15	TRBV30	TRBJ2-1	TRBD2	CAWSGELAGYNEQFF	TGTGCCTGGAGTGGGGAGCTAGCGGGGTACAATGAGCAGTTCTTC
NA	16	TRBV19	TRBJ2-3	TRBD1	CASSPLQGAVADTQYF	TGTGCCAGTAGCCCTCTACAGGGGGCTGTTGCAGATACGCAGTATTTT
NA	15	TRBV5-1	TRBJ1-4	TRBD1	CASSLGDRGVEKLFF	TGCGCCAGCAGCTTGGGAGACAGGGGGGTTGAAAAACTGTTTTTT
NA	15	TRBV2	TRBJ2-2	TRBD2	CASRWEGMVGGELFF	TGTGCCAGCAGATGGGAGGGGATGGTAGGCGGGGAGCTGTTTTTT
NA	14	TRBV2	TRBJ1-2	TRBD1	CASRWDRVNYGYTF	TGTGCCAGCAGATGGGACAGAGTTAACTATGGCTACACCTTC
many	16	TRBV6-6	TRBJ2-2	TRBD1	CASSYSTDRETGELFF	TGTGCCAGCAGTTACTCGACAGACAGGGAGACCGGGGAGCTGTTTTTT
NA	15	TRBV6-5	TRBJ2-1	TRBD1	CAGEERGLWGNEQFF	TGTGCCGGAGAGGAGAGGGGGCTTTGGGGGAATGAGCAGTTCTTC
NA	15	TRBV9	TRBJ1-5	NA	CASSAGTHGNQPQHF	TGTGCCAGCAGCGCCGGGACTCACGGCAATCAGCCCCAGCATTTT
NA	14	TRBV2	TRBJ1-4	NA	CASRRNRENEKLFF	TGTGCCAGCAGAAGAAACAGGGAAAATGAAAAACTGTTTTTT
NA	14	TRBV18	TRBJ1-2	TRBD1	CASSPPGQSSGYTF	TGTGCCAGCTCACCACCGGGACAGTCCAGTGGCTACACCTTC
NA	15	TRBV27	TRBJ1-4	TRBD1	CASSPTQDRGRKLFF	TGTGCCAGCAGCCCCACCCAAGACAGGGGGCGGAAACTGTTTTTT
NA	19	TRBV4-1	TRBJ2-1	TRBD2	CASSQVGRSGRYSYNEQFF	TGCGCCAGCAGCCAAGTAGGGAGAAGCGGGAGGTACTCCTACAATGAGCAGTTCTTC
NA	14	TRBV5-1	TRBJ1-5	NA	CASSLGGEDQPQHF	TGCGCCAGCAGCTTGGGGGGGGAGGATCAGCCCCAGCATTTT
NA	15	TRBV16	TRBJ2-1	TRBD1	CASSQSRAQGNEQFF	TGTGCCAGCAGCCAATCCCGGGCACAGGGGAATGAGCAGTTCTTC
NA	16	TRBV11-2	TRBJ2-5	TRBD1	CASSLMWRQGRETQYF	TGTGCCAGCAGCTTAATGTGGAGACAGGGCCGAGAGACCCAGTACTTC
NA	16	TRBV5-1	TRBJ2-2	TRBD2	CASTLLAGAGTGELFF	TGCGCCAGCACGCTACTAGCGGGGGCGGGCACCGGGGAGCTGTTTTTT
NA	14	TRBV2	TRBJ2-1	TRBD2	CASNRLASGNEQFF	TGTGCCAGCAACAGACTAGCAAGTGGCAATGAGCAGTTCTTC
NA	16	TRBV6-2/TRBV6-3	TRBJ2-3	TRBD2	CASSGMRGVGTDTQYF	TGTGCCAGCAGTGGAATGCGGGGGGTCGGCACAGATACGCAGTATTTT
NA	14	TRBV2	TRBJ1-5	NA	CASSEGSRDQPQHF	TGTGCCAGCAGTGAAGGCAGTCGGGATCAGCCCCAGCATTTT
few	15	TRBV30	TRBJ1-6	NA	CAWSVVAGGNSPLHF	TGTGCCTGGAGTGTTGTTGCGGGGGGAAATTCACCCCTCCACTTT
NA	13	TRBV7-9	TRBJ1-2	NA	CASQGQANYGYTF	TGTGCCAGTCAGGGGCAAGCTAACTATGGCTACACCTTC
NA	15	TRBV7-2	TRBJ1-2	TRBD1	CASSPRTGGNYGYTF	TGTGCCAGCAGTCCCCGGACAGGGGGCAACTATGGCTACACCTTC
NA	12	TRBV3-1/TRBV3-2	TRBJ2-3	NA	CASSQSTDTQYF	TGTGCCAGCAGCCAGAGTACAGATACGCAGTATTTT
NA	13	TRBV7-8	TRBJ2-1	NA	CASSSRGGGEQFF	TGTGCCAGCAGCTCAAGAGGTGGGGGGGAGCAGTTCTTC
NA	14	TRBV28	TRBJ2-5	TRBD2	CASSIPKRGETQYF	TGTGCCAGCAGTATACCAAAGCGGGGAGAGACCCAGTACTTC
NA	13	TRBV29-1	TRBJ2-5	TRBD2	CSVETSGGETQYF	TGCAGCGTTGAGACTAGCGGGGGTGAGACCCAGTACTTC
few	14	TRBV7-2	TRBJ2-1	TRBD1	CASSPGQAYNEQFF	TGTGCCAGCAGCCCAGGACAGGCCTACAATGAGCAGTTCTTC
NA	17	TRBV11-2	TRBJ2-7	TRBD1	CASSLATGTGSSYEQYF	TGTGCCAGCAGCTTAGCGACCGGGACAGGGAGCTCCTACGAGCAGTACTTC
NA	16	TRBV27	TRBJ1-5	NA	CASSLYALRSNQPQHF	TGTGCCAGCAGTTTATATGCCTTGAGGAGCAATCAGCCCCAGCATTTT
NA	15	TRBV27	TRBJ2-7	TRBD2	CASRWRAGELYEQYF	TGTGCCAGCAGGTGGAGAGCGGGAGAGCTTTACGAGCAGTACTTC
NA	17	TRBV5-1	TRBJ2-7	NA	CASSRGETIQGSYEQYF	TGCGCCAGCAGCCGCGGCGAGACGATACAGGGTTCCTACGAGCAGTACTTC
NA	16	TRBV14	TRBJ2-7	NA	CASSPWAHRPNYEQYF	TGTGCCAGCAGCCCTTGGGCCCACCGACCCAACTACGAGCAGTACTTC
NA	15	TRBV2	TRBJ2-7	TRBD2	CASGLVAGPPTEQYF	TGTGCCAGCGGTCTAGTAGCGGGTCCTCCTACGGAGCAGTACTTC
NA	15	TRBV24-1	TRBJ2-2	TRBD2	CATSEGGEHTGELFF	TGTGCCACCAGTGAGGGAGGGGAGCACACCGGGGAGCTGTTTTTT
NA	14	TRBV15	TRBJ1-1	NA	CATSRERTSAEAFF	TGTGCCACCAGCAGAGAACGTACGAGCGCTGAAGCTTTCTTT
NA	13	TRBV18	TRBJ2-3	NA	CASSLIATDTQYF	TGTGCCAGCTCACTTATAGCGACAGATACGCAGTATTTT
once	14	TRBV19	TRBJ1-1	TRBD1	CASSMDRYETEAFF	TGTGCCAGTAGTATGGACAGGTATGAGACTGAAGCTTTCTTT
NA	15	TRBV6-5	TRBJ1-3	NA	CASSWQGQSGNTIYF	TGTGCCAGCAGTTGGCAGGGGCAATCTGGAAACACCATATATTTT
NA	15	TRBV5-4	TRBJ2-7	TRBD2	CASSIGLAGAYEQYF	TGTGCCAGCAGCATCGGACTAGCGGGAGCCTACGAGCAGTACTTC
once	17	TRBV28	TRBJ2-1	TRBD2	CASTSMGRREGLWEQFF	TGTGCCAGCACCTCAATGGGCCGGCGGGAGGGCCTGTGGGAACAGTTCTTC
NA	13	TRBV27	TRBJ1-6	TRBD1	CATGGLGGSPLHF	TGTGCCACAGGGGGCTTGGGGGGCTCACCCCTCCACTTT
NA	16	TRBV5-4	TRBJ2-7	TRBD2	CASSLGWGRAAYEQYF	TGTGCCAGCAGCTTGGGTTGGGGGAGGGCCGCCTACGAGCAGTACTTC
NA	15	TRBV2	TRBJ2-5	TRBD2	CASSDVAGGQETQYF	TGTGCCAGCAGTGATGTGGCGGGGGGGCAGGAGACCCAGTACTTC
NA	13	TRBV4-3	TRBJ1-2	NA	CASSQRGNYGYTF	TGCGCCAGCAGCCAACGGGGGAACTATGGCTACACCTTC
NA	14	TRBV5-1	TRBJ1-1	TRBD1	CASSPGQGRTEAFF	TGCGCCAGCAGCCCTGGACAGGGGCGGACTGAAGCTTTCTTT
NA	15	TRBV2	TRBJ2-2	TRBD1	CASSIDRADPGELFF	TGTGCCAGCAGCATCGACAGGGCTGATCCCGGGGAGCTGTTTTTT
once	15	TRBV3-1/TRBV3-2	TRBJ2-7	NA	CASSQDGLLTYEQYF	TGTGCCAGCAGCCAAGATGGACTACTCACGTACGAGCAGTACTTC